This paragraph reports one T cell receptor (beta chain). Its antigen remains unidentified. The PCR was carried out with 60 Vbeta primers and 13 Jbeta primers. Repertoires were generated with immunoSEQ multiplex PCR, while TCRdb's copy carries only in-frame clones and drops some. The top ten hold 6.5% to 9% of the sample, which has approximately 100,000 clones, 85% seen once. The CDR3 extends over 17 amino acids. This specimen comes from a study of cytomegalovirus exposure and HLA in healthy donors. Overall study context: Earlier findings included over 90 million unique TCR beta sequences obtained from 150 million to 200 million T cells.

Study-wide points: Some TCR beta chains (164 of them) were listed as cytomegalovirus-associated. Upon later analysis, TCR association rates were observed to vary by HLA locus, being highest for DRB1 and lowest for HLA-C. Sequencing depth roughly uniform across donors was assumed in presence/absence analyses.

V and J are TRBV21-1 and TRBJ2-3; TRBD2 is the table's D call, not checked against the DNA. TRBV21-1 is marked as a pseudogene. The source material was PBMCs. The origin of this receptor is a man aged 40-50 years in good health and CMV-seropositive. The CDR3: CASSYNTLAGRADTQYF. CDR3 DNA sequence: TGTGCCAGCAGCTATAACACGCTAGCGGGACGGGCAGATACGCAGTATTTT.